The TCR beta chain under discussion was sequenced for a study of T cell repertoires in cytomegalovirus infection. For the study at large: Indicated by public TCR beta signatures were CMV infection and matching HLA type.

Per germline, CDR1 DFQATT and CDR2 SNEGSKA (reference sequence). The CDR3 sequence is 16 residues long. Trimming took 4 bases from V and 0 from J; bases not matched to a gene: 11. TCRdb analysed the reads with MiXCR anew, one entry per CDR3 protein. The sample lists about 320,000 distinct CDR3 sequences; over 7.5% were seen once. Study-wide results and limits: HLA-C-restricted CMV clonotypes gave the most frequent clonotype in two of eight donors. Identification of carriers of CMV plus the relevant HLA was achieved through cumulative public TCR beta family frequency.

Concerning this clonotype: The antigen remains unidentified.

The J gene is TRBJ2-7, the V gene TRBV20-1, with TRBD1 matching over 8 bases. The clonotype was recovered from a human donor in good health (CMV status not recorded). Some clones in this sample may be carry-over from other donors' samples. Sequenced: PBMCs. CDR3 region: CSANYRGYGGSYEQYF. CDR3 in DNA: TGCAGTGCTAATTACAGGGGGTATGGGGGCTCCTACGAGCAGTACTTC.